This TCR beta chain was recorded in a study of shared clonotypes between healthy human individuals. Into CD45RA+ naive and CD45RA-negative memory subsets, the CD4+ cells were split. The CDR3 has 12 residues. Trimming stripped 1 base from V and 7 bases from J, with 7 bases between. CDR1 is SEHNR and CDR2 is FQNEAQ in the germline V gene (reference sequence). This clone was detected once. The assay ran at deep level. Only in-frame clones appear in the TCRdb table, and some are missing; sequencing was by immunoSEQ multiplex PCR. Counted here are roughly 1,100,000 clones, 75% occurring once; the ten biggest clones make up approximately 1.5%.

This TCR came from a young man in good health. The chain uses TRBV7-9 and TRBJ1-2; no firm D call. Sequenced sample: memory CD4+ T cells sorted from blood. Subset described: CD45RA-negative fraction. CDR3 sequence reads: CASSLENGGYTF. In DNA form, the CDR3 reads TGTGCCAGCAGCTTAGAGAATGGTGGCTACACCTTC.